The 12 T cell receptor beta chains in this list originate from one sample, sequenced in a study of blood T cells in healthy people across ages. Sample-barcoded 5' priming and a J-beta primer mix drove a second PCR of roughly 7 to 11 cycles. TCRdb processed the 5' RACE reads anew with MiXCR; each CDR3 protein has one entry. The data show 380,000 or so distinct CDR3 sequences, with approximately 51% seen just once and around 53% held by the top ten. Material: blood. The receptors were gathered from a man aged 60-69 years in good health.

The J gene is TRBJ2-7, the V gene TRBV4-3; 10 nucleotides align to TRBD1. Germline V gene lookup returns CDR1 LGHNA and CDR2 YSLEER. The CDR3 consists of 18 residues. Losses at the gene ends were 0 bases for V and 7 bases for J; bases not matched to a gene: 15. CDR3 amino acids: CASSQDSPGTGVYNEQYF. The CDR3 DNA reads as TGCGCCAGCAGCCAAGATTCCCCCGGGACAGGGGTCTACAATGAGCAGTACTTC.

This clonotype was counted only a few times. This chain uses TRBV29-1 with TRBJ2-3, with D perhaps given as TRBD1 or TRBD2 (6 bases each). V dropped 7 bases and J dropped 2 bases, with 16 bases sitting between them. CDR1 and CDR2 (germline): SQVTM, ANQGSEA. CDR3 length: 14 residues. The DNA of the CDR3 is TGCAGCGGCGGACTAACAGGGTTCACAGATACGCAGTATTTT. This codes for CSGGLTGFTDTQYF.

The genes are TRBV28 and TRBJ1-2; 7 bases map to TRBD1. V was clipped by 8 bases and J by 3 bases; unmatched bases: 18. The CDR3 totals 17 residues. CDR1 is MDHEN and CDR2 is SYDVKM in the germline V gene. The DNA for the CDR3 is TGTGCCAGCCTCGCAAGAGGAGGACAGGAGCGACACTATGGCTACACCTTC. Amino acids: CASLARGGQERHYGYTF.

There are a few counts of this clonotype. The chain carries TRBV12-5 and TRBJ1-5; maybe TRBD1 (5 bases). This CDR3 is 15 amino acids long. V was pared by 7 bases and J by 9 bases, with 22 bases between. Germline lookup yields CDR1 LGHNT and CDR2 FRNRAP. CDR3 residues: CASEGRATSLAPQHF. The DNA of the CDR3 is TGTGCTAGTGAGGGCAGGGCCACCTCTTTGGCGCCCCAGCATTTT. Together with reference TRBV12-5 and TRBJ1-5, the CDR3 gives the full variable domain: DARVTQTPRHKVTEMGQEVTMRCQPILGHNTVFWYRQTMMQGLELLAYFRNRAPLDDSGMPKDRFSAEMPDATLATLKIQPSEPRDSAVYFCASEGRATSLAPQHFGDGTRLSIL.

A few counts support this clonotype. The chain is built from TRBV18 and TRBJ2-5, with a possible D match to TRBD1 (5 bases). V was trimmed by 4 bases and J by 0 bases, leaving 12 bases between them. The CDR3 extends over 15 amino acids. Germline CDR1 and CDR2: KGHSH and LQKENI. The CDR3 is CASSLLSGYQETQYF. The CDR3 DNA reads TGTGCCAGCTCACTTCTGTCAGGGTACCAAGAGACCCAGTACTTC.

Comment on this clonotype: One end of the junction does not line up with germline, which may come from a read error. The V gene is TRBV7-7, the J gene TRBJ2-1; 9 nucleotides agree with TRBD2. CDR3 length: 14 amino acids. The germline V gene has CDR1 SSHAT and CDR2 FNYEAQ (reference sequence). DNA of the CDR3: TGTGCTAGCAGCCCCCAGAATAGCGGGGGAGAGCAGTTCTTC. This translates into CASSPQNSGGEQFF.

CDR3 DNA sequence: TGTGCCAGCAGCTTCGGAGCCTATGGCTACACCTTC. Translating it yields CASSFGAYGYTF. The rearrangement joins TRBV13 to TRBJ1-2, with D uncertain. The CDR3 sequence is 12 residues long. The V and J ends lost 3 bases and 4 bases respectively, with 6 bases between them. Germline V CDR1 and CDR2: PRHDT, FYEKMQ (reference sequence).

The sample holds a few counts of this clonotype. The CDR3 reads CASSLSAAGGFGGTNEQFF. The CDR3 DNA follows: TGTGCCAGCAGCTTATCCGCCGCCGGGGGTTTCGGCGGGACGAATGAGCAGTTCTTC. The V call is TRBV7-2, the J call TRBJ2-1, with D maybe TRBD2 (6 bases). The CDR3 has 19 amino acids. Germline CDR1 SGHTA, CDR2 FQGNSA. V was cut by 2 bases and J by 7 bases, with 27 bases left in between. The entire variable domain, with the rest obtained from reference TRBV7-2 and TRBJ2-1, is as follows: GAGVSQSPSNKVTEKGKDVELRCDPISGHTALYWYRQSLGQGLEFLIYFQGNSAPDKSGLPSDRFSAERTGGSVSTLTIQRTQQEDSAVYLCASSLSAAGGFGGTNEQFFGPGTRLTVL.

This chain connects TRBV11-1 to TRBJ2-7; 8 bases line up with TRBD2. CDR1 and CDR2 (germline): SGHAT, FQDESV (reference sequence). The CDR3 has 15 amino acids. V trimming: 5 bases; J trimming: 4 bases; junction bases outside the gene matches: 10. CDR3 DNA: TGTGCCAGCAGCCCTACTAGCGGTCTTGATTACGAGCAGTACTTC. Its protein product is CASSPTSGLDYEQYF.

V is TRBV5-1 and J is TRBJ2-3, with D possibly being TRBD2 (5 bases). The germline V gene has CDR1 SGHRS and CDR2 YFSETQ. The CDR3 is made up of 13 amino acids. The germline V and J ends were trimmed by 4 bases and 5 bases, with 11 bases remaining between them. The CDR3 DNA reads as TGCGCCAGCAGCGCCGACGGGGTAGATACGCAGTATTTT. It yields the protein CASSADGVDTQYF. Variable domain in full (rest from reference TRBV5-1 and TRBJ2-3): KAGVTQTPRYLIKTRGQQVTLSCSPISGHRSVSWYQQTPGQGLQFLFEYFSETQRNKGNFPGRFSGRQFSNSRSEMNVSTLELGDSALYLCASSADGVDTQYFGPGTRLTVL.

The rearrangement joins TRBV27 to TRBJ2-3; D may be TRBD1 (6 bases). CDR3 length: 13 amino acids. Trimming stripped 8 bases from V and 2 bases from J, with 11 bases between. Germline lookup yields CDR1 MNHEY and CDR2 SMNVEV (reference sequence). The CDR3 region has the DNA TGTGCCAGCCGCGGACAGCCCACAGATACGCAGTATTTT. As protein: CASRGQPTDTQYF.

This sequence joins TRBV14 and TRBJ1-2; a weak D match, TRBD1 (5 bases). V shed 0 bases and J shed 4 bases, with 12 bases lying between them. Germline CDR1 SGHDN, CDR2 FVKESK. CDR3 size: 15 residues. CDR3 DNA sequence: TGTGCCAGCAGCCAAGATGGGGGACTGCCCTATGGCTACACCTTC. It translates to CASSQDGGLPYGYTF.